Listed below are T cell receptor beta chains from one sample, sequenced in a study of response to subunit inactivated influenza vaccine. Via MiXCR, TCRdb re-called the RT-PCR reads, giving one row per CDR3 protein. The table records about 160,000 distinct CDR3 sequences, roughly 11% of them present only once. Source: non-naive T cells sorted from PBMCs, taken roughly 47 days after vaccination. The source is a man aged 45 to 65 who received an inactivated influenza vaccine. CDR3s include the opening cysteine and the closing phenylalanine or tryptophan. Each record gives: D gene, clone size, CDR3 length, V gene, J gene, CDR3 protein, CDR3 DNA. A D gene is named only where the DNA matches it firmly. The size entry is marked missing in some rows and otherwise reads once, few, many or a size class.

>NA|NA|15|TRBV9|TRBJ2-1
CASSPQGGSYNEQFF
TGTGCCAGCAGCCCCCAAGGCGGGTCTTACAATGAGCAGTTCTTC
>NA|few|14|TRBV6-2/TRBV6-3|TRBJ2-1
CASSLLTVLNEQFF
TGTGCCAGCAGTCTCCTGACAGTTTTGAATGAGCAGTTCTTC
>NA|few|13|TRBV25-1|TRBJ2-5
CASSDAGRETQYF
TGTGCCAGCAGTGATGCCGGGAGAGAGACCCAGTACTTC
>NA|few|16|TRBV27|TRBJ1-6
CASSLLMAGNNSPLHF
TGTGCCAGCAGTTTATTAATGGCGGGAAACAATTCACCCCTCCACTTT
>NA|once|15|TRBV5-6|TRBJ2-2
CASSLLGDGTGELFF
TGTGCCAGCAGCTTGTTAGGCGACGGCACCGGGGAGCTGTTTTTT
>TRBD2|few|16|TRBV20-1|TRBJ2-1
CSAQPLGEGLYNEQFF
TGCAGTGCCCAGCCCTTAGGGGAGGGCCTATACAATGAGCAGTTCTTC
>NA|many|14|TRBV12-3/TRBV12-4|TRBJ1-1
CASSLMWGGTEAFF
TGTGCCAGCAGTTTAATGTGGGGTGGCACTGAAGCTTTCTTT
>TRBD1|many|15|TRBV4-2|TRBJ1-5
CASSQRTGGNQPQHF
TGTGCCAGCAGCCAAAGGACAGGGGGCAATCAGCCCCAGCATTTT
>NA|few|15|TRBV12-3/TRBV12-4|TRBJ1-3
CASSLRGVSGNTIYF
TGTGCCAGCAGTTTAAGAGGGGTCTCTGGAAACACCATATATTTT
>NA|few|14|TRBV28|TRBJ2-6
CASWGPSGANVLTF
TGTGCCTCGTGGGGGCCCTCTGGGGCCAACGTCCTGACTTTC
>NA|few|12|TRBV5-1|TRBJ1-2
CASSFDLVDYTF
TGCGCCAGCAGCTTCGACCTTGTTGACTACACCTTC
>NA|NA|15|TRBV4-2|TRBJ2-2
CASSQGGALTGELFF
TGTGCCAGCAGCCAAGGGGGGGCCCTCACCGGGGAGCTGTTTTTT
>TRBD1|NA|16|TRBV27|TRBJ1-4
CASSSLQGGTNEKLFF
TGTGCCAGCAGTTCCCTTCAGGGGGGCACTAATGAAAAACTGTTTTTT
>NA|few|14|TRBV3-1|TRBJ2-7
CASSQEVASYEQYF
TGTGCCAGCAGCCAAGAAGTGGCCTCCTACGAGCAGTACTTC
>NA|many|13|TRBV6-5|TRBJ2-2
CASSYPNTGELFF
TGTGCCAGCAGTTACCCGAACACCGGGGAGCTGTTTTTT
>NA|NA|13|TRBV28|TRBJ1-3
CASGRTAGNTIYF
TGTGCCAGCGGACGGACAGCTGGAAACACCATATATTTT
>NA|NA|14|TRBV20-1|TRBJ1-1
CSARNGAGDTEAFF
TGCAGTGCTAGGAATGGGGCGGGGGACACTGAAGCTTTCTTT
>NA|many|14|TRBV5-1|TRBJ1-1
CASSLQGMNTEAFF
TGCGCCAGCAGCTTGCAGGGGATGAACACTGAAGCTTTCTTT
>NA|many|14|TRBV5-1|TRBJ1-4
CASSLWSYNEKLFF
TGCGCCAGCAGCTTGTGGTCTTATAATGAAAAACTGTTTTTT
>TRBD1|NA|14|TRBV7-3|TRBJ2-5
CASSLLRQGETQYF
TGTGCCAGCAGCTTACTCCGACAGGGGGAGACCCAGTACTTC
>NA|NA|13|TRBV3-1|TRBJ2-3
CASSETFTDTQYF
TGTGCCAGCAGCGAAACCTTCACAGATACGCAGTATTTT
>TRBD2|NA|15|TRBV20-1|TRBJ2-7
CSARDLSGSEYEQYF
TGCAGTGCTAGAGACCTTAGCGGGAGCGAGTACGAGCAGTACTTC
>TRBD1|NA|18|TRBV5-6|TRBJ1-2
CASSLRGTGGLPNYGYTF
TGTGCCAGCAGCTTAAGGGGGACAGGGGGCCTGCCTAACTATGGCTACACCTTC
>NA|many|15|TRBV10-3|TRBJ2-2
CAISEQAPSGGELFF
TGTGCCATCAGTGAGCAGGCACCTTCCGGCGGGGAGCTGTTTTTT
>TRBD2|many|12|TRBV12-3/TRBV12-4|TRBJ2-7
CASSTSGYEQYF
TGTGCCAGCAGTACTAGCGGGTACGAGCAGTACTTC
>TRBD1|NA|16|TRBV2|TRBJ2-7
CASSEALQGGTYEQYF
TGTGCCAGCAGTGAAGCGCTTCAAGGGGGCACCTACGAGCAGTACTTC
>NA|many|13|TRBV12-3/TRBV12-4|TRBJ1-1
CASSPDVNTEAFF
TGTGCCAGCAGCCCCGATGTGAACACTGAAGCTTTCTTT
>TRBD1|many|13|TRBV5-6|TRBJ2-5
CASSSLQGGDQYF
TGTGCCAGCAGCTCGTTACAGGGGGGCGACCAGTACTTC
>TRBD1|many|15|TRBV9|TRBJ1-2
CASSRTGTAPYGYTF
TGTGCCAGCAGCCGAACCGGGACAGCACCTTATGGCTACACCTTC
>NA|NA|13|TRBV20-1|TRBJ2-7
CSASLARDYEQYF
TGCAGTGCTAGTTTAGCCAGGGACTACGAGCAGTACTTC